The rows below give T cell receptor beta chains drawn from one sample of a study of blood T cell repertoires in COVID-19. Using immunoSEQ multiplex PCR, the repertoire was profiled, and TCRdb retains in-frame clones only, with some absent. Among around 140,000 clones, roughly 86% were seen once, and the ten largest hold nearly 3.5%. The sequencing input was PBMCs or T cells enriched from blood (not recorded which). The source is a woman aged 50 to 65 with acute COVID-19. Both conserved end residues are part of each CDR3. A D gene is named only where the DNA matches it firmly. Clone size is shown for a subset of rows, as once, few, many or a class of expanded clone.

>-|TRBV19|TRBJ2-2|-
TGTGCCAGTAGGACACAGGTCGCGAACACCGGGGAGCTGTTTTTT
CASRTQVANTGELFF
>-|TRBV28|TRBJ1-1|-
TGTGCCAGCAGTGATAGGAGGGGAACGAACACTGAAGCTTTCTTT
CASSDRRGTNTEAFF
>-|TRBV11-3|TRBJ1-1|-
TGTGCCAGCAGCTTACAGGGTCCGAACACTGAAGCTTTCTTT
CASSLQGPNTEAFF
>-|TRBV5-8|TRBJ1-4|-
TGTGCCAGCAGCTCGGGGGCGGGGGCGCAGACTAATGAAAAACTGTTTTTT
CASSSGAGAQTNEKLFF
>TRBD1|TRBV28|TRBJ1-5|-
TGTGCCAGCCGAAGGACAGGGACTCAGCCCCAGCATTTT
CASRRTGTQPQHF
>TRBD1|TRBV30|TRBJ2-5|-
TGTGCCTGGAGTGTAGGACAGGCGATAGAGACCCAGTACTTC
CAWSVGQAIETQYF
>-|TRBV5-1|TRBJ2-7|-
TGCGCCAGCAGAACCGGGGTGAGGGAGAGCAACGAGCAGTACTTC
CASRTGVRESNEQYF
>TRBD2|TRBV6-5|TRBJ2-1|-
TGTGCCAGCAGCCGGACTAGTCTCGGTGAGCAGTTCTTC
CASSRTSLGEQFF
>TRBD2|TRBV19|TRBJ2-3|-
TGTGCCAGTAGTCGGGGACTAGCGGGGGTCACAGATACGCAGTATTTT
CASSRGLAGVTDTQYF
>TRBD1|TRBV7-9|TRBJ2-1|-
TGTGCCAGCAGCCATGCCGGGACAGGAACATTAGAGCAGTTCTTC
CASSHAGTGTLEQFF
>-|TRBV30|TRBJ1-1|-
TGTGCCTGGAGTGTACAGGGGAACACTGAAGCTTTCTTT
CAWSVQGNTEAFF
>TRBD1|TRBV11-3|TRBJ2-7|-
TGTGCCAGCAGCCCGGGACAGGGTTATTCCTACGAGCAGTACTTC
CASSPGQGYSYEQYF
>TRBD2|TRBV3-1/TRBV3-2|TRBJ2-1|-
TGTGCCAGCAGCCAAGATTTACTAGCGGGACGGGAGCAGTTCTTC
CASSQDLLAGREQFF
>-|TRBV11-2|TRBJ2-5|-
TGTGCCAGCAGCCTACGGACTTTCCAAGAGACCCAGTACTTC
CASSLRTFQETQYF
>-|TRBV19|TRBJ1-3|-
TGTGCCAGTACCTTAACCGGGACAGGAAACACCATATATTTT
CASTLTGTGNTIYF
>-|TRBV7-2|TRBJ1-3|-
TGTGCCAGCAGCTTATCCCCACAGGGAAACACCATATATTTT
CASSLSPQGNTIYF
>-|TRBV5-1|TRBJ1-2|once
TGCGCCAGCAGCCCAACGACGGAGAACTATGGCTACACCTTC
CASSPTTENYGYTF
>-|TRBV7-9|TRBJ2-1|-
TGTGCCAGCAGCTACACGGGAGCGGGTGAGCAGTTCTTC
CASSYTGAGEQFF
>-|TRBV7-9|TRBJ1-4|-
TGTGCCAGCAGCTTGGGAGTTTCCTCAACTAATGAAAAACTGTTTTTT
CASSLGVSSTNEKLFF
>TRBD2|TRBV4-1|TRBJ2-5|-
TGCGCCAGCAGCCTCCGACTAGCGGGAGGTCAAGAGACCCAGTACTTC
CASSLRLAGGQETQYF
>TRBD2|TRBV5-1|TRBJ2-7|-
TGCGCCAGCAGCGGTAGGGCTAGCGGGAGTTCCTACGAGCAGTACTTC
CASSGRASGSSYEQYF
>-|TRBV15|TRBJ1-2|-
TGTGCCACCAGCAGAGATTCGGTGCTTACTAACGATGGCTACACCTTC
CATSRDSVLTNDGYTF
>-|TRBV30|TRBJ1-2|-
TGTGCCTGGACTCGGGGAGGGACCTCAGCTAACTATGGCTACACCTTC
CAWTRGGTSANYGYTF
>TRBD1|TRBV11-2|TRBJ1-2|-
TGTGCCAGCAGCTTAGGACAGGGAGGTGGCTACACCTTC
CASSLGQGGGYTF
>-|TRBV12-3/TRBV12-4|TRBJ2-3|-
TGTGCCAGCAGTTTGGCGAGCGCAGATACGCAGTATTTT
CASSLASADTQYF
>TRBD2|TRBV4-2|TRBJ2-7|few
TGTGCCAGCAGCCAAGCTCTAGCGGGAGGGGCGTACGAGCAGTACTTC
CASSQALAGGAYEQYF
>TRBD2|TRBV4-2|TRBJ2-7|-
TGTGCCAGCAGCCCCGTCCCGGCTAGCGGGAGCCACGAGCAGTACTTC
CASSPVPASGSHEQYF
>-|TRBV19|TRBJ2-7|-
TGTGCCAGTACCTACGGGGTGGGTACCTCCCACGAGCAGTACTTC
CASTYGVGTSHEQYF
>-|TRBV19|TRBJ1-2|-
TGTGCCAGTAGGTCCCAGGGGCCCCCTAACTATGGCTACACCTTC
CASRSQGPPNYGYTF
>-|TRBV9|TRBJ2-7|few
TGTGCCAGCAGTGCGGGCTCCACCTACGAGCAGTACTTC
CASSAGSTYEQYF
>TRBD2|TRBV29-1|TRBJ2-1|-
TGCAGCGTTACCCCTAGCGGGGTGAACAATGAGCAGTTCTTC
CSVTPSGVNNEQFF
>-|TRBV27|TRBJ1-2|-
TGTGCCAGCAGGAGAGATATAAACTATGGCTACACCTTC
CASRRDINYGYTF
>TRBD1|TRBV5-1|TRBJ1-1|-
TGCGCCAGCAGCTTGGCACCAGGGGGCGCTTTCACTGAAGCTTTCTTT
CASSLAPGGAFTEAFF
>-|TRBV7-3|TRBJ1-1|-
TGTGCCAGCAGCTTCGGGTTAGCGGCCACTGAAGCTTTCTTT
CASSFGLAATEAFF
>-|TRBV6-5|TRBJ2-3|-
TGTGCCAGCAGGAGGGGGTTGGTGGCAGATACGCAGTATTTT
CASRRGLVADTQYF
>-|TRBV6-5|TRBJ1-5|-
TGTGCCAGCAGCCTGAACGGGGGGAGCAATCAGCCCCAGCATTTT
CASSLNGGSNQPQHF
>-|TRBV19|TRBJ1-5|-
TGTGCCAGTAGTGATGGTCAGAATTATCAGCCCCAGCATTTT
CASSDGQNYQPQHF
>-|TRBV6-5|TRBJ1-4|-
TGTGCCAGTGACAAAGACAGCTATAATGAAAAACTGTTTTTT
CASDKDSYNEKLFF
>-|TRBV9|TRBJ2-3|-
TGTGCCAGCAGCGTAGTTACTTCGTTGGGGTCGGAGGCAGATACGCAGTATTTT
CASSVVTSLGSEADTQYF
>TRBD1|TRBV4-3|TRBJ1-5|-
TGCGCCAGCAGCCAAACCGGACAGGGACGTCAGCCCCAGCATTTT
CASSQTGQGRQPQHF
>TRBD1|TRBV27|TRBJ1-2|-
TGTGCCAGCAGTTTATATAGGACAGGGGGATCTAACTATGGCTACACCTTC
CASSLYRTGGSNYGYTF
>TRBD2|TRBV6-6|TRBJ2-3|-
TGTGCCAGCAGACCAGGACTAGCGGGAGCGGATACGCAGTATTTT
CASRPGLAGADTQYF
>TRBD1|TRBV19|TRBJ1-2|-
TGTGCCAGTAGTATAATGGGACAGGCCCGTCCCTATGGCTACACCTTC
CASSIMGQARPYGYTF
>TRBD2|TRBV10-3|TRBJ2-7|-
TGTGCCATCAGTGCCTCCGGGACTAGCGGGAGCACGGGTTACTACGAGCAGTACTTC
CAISASGTSGSTGYYEQYF
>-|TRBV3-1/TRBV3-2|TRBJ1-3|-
TGTGCCAGCAGTCGAGGGGCGGGGGGAAGCTCTGGAAACACCATATATTTT
CASSRGAGGSSGNTIYF
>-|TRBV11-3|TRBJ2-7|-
TGTGCCAGCAGCTCCCGAGGGCTCCGCGGGGAGCAGTACTTC
CASSSRGLRGEQYF
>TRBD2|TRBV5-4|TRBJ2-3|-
TGTGCCAGCAGCGAAACTAGCGGGAGCACAGATACGCAGTATTTT
CASSETSGSTDTQYF
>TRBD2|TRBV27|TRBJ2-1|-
TGTGCCAGCAGTTTAAGAGCGGGGGGAGACTACAATGAGCAGTTCTTC
CASSLRAGGDYNEQFF
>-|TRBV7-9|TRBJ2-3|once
TGTGCCAGCAGCTTAGTCGCGGATACGCAGTATTTT
CASSLVADTQYF
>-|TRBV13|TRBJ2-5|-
TGTGCCAGCAGCCGTAACTACGGGACTCAAGAGACCCAGTACTTC
CASSRNYGTQETQYF
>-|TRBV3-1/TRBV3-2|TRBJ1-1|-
TGTGCCAGCAGCCAAGACGAACAGGGTCGTTTGGCAGCTTTCTTT
CASSQDEQGRLAAFF
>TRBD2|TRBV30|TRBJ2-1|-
TGTGCCTCCCTAAGCGGGACCTATGAGCAGTTCTTC
CASLSGTYEQFF
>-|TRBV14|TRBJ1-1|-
TGTGCCAGCAGCCAAGGATCGAGGCAGGGTAATTTAAAGAACACTGAAGCTTTCTTT
CASSQGSRQGNLKNTEAFF
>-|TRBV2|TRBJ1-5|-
TGTGCCAGCAGCAGAGGGCCACCGGGAGAGCCCCAGCATTTT
CASSRGPPGEPQHF
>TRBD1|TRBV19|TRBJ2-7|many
TGTGCCAGTAGTATAACTGACAGGGGGCGCTACGAGCAGTACTTC
CASSITDRGRYEQYF
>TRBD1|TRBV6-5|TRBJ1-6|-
TGTGCCAGCAGTTACACCACAGGGGAAGATTCACCCCTCCACTTT
CASSYTTGEDSPLHF
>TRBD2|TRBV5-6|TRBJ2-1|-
TGTGCCAGCAGCATAACTAGCGGGAGAGGCTACAATGAGCAGTTCTTC
CASSITSGRGYNEQFF
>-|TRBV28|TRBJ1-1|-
TGTGCCAGCAGTTCTACTCCCCAGGGGAGGGGTGAAGCTTTCTTT
CASSSTPQGRGEAFF
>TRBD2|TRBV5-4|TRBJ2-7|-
TGTGCCAGCAGCTTTCTCGGACTAGCGGGAGGCTCCGGCTACGAGCAGTACTTC
CASSFLGLAGGSGYEQYF
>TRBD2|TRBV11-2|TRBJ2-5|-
TGTGCCAGCAGCTGGAGCGGGGAGGCGGGGGAGACCCAGTACTTC
CASSWSGEAGETQYF